The rows below give T cell receptor beta chains drawn from one sample of a study of control samples from healthy donors and cancer patients. This table comes from immunoSEQ multiplex PCR, and its TCRdb copy is limited to in-frame clones, with some not included. The sample records over 150,000 clones, roughly 94% being singletons. The sample consisted of blood. These receptors were taken from a woman aged 18-29 years in good health. The CDR3 runs from the conserved cysteine through the conserved F or W. D genes are given only for firm matches. Where a row states a size, it is once, few, many or the class of an expanded clone; other rows omit it.

TRBJ1-4 . . TRBV11-2 CASSWGPVGEKLFF TGTGCCAGCAGCTGGGGTCCGGTTGGCGAAAAACTGTTTTTT
TRBJ2-1 . . TRBV4-2 CASSLGGHNEQFF TGTGCCAGCAGCCTTGGGGGGCACAATGAGCAGTTCTTC
TRBJ2-4 . . TRBV6-2/TRBV6-3 CASSYQKKEVPTKNIQYF TGTGCCAGCAGTTATCAAAAAAAGGAAGTGCCCACCAAAAACATTCAGTACTTC
TRBJ2-7 . . TRBV11-3 CASSLDRGPYEQYF TGTGCCAGCAGCTTAGACAGGGGACCCTACGAGCAGTACTTC
TRBJ1-1 . TRBD1 TRBV11-2 CASSSQGSTEAFF TGTGCCAGCAGTTCACAGGGGTCCACTGAAGCTTTCTTT
TRBJ2-3 . TRBD2 TRBV28 CASSSLFSGRGTDTQYF TGTGCCAGCAGTTCCTTATTTAGCGGGAGGGGCACAGATACGCAGTATTTT
TRBJ1-6 . . TRBV19 CASSVFSTLHF TGTGCCAGTAGTGTCTTTTCGACCCTCCACTTT
TRBJ1-2 once TRBD1 TRBV3-1/TRBV3-2 CASSQEWDRPHYGYTF TGTGCCAGCAGCCAAGAATGGGACAGGCCCCACTATGGCTACACCTTC
TRBJ2-3 . TRBD1 TRBV28 CASSFGQGIDTQYF TGTGCCAGCAGTTTCGGACAGGGAATAGATACGCAGTATTTT
TRBJ2-7 few . TRBV5-1 CASSLDRATYEQYF TGCGCCAGCAGCTTGGACAGGGCCACCTACGAGCAGTACTTC
TRBJ1-2 . . TRBV2 CASSDRLGAGYTF TGTGCCAGCAGTGACAGGCTAGGCGCTGGCTACACCTTC
TRBJ2-1 . TRBD2 TRBV4-2 CASSQVSGAWSYNEQFF TGTGCCAGCAGCCAAGTAAGCGGGGCCTGGTCCTACAATGAGCAGTTCTTC
TRBJ2-1 . . TRBV1 CTSSQSNGRAQISFF TGCACCAGCAGCCAATCTAACGGGAGGGCCCAGATCTCTTTCTTC
TRBJ1-4 . . TRBV5-5 CASSLGQGLGVLVEKLFF TGTGCCAGCAGCTTGGGGCAGGGGCTGGGTGTTCTGGTTGAAAAACTGTTTTTT
TRBJ2-5 . . TRBV28 CASSSYMGVDF TGTGCCAGCAGTTCCTATATGGGGGTTGACTTC
TRBJ2-2 . . TRBV7-6 CASSFPAGELFF TGTGCCAGCAGCTTCCCGGCCGGGGAGCTGTTTTTT
TRBJ2-7 . . TRBV6-2/TRBV6-3 CASSATYRDGTYEQYF TGTGCCAGCAGTGCGACCTACCGGGACGGGACCTACGAGCAGTACTTC
TRBJ2-1 . . TRBV6-5 CASRSGNEQFF TGTGCCAGCAGGTCGGGAAATGAGCAGTTCTTC
TRBJ2-6 . . TRBV7-3 CASSSGTLGANVLTF TGTGCCAGCAGCTCTGGGACGCTCGGGGCCAACGTCCTGACTTTC
TRBJ2-3 . . TRBV5-6 CASSRVQISGDTLDTQYF TGTGCCAGCAGCCGGGTACAGATATCTGGGGACACGCTTGATACGCAGTATTTT
TRBJ2-1 . TRBD2 TRBV6-5 CASSSGLAPPYNEQFF TGTGCCAGCAGTTCGGGACTAGCGCCGCCTTACAATGAGCAGTTCTTC
TRBJ1-4 . . TRBV11-3 CASSSRTGGEKLFF TGTGCCAGCAGCTCCCGGACGGGAGGTGAAAAACTGTTTTTT
TRBJ2-7 . TRBD1 TRBV5-6 CASSLAGRTGPYEQYF TGTGCCAGCAGCTTGGCCGGTCGGACAGGGCCCTACGAGCAGTACTTC
TRBJ2-7 . TRBD1 TRBV5-1 CASSLGLGTAPYEQYF TGCGCCAGCAGCTTGGGTCTCGGGACAGCGCCCTACGAGCAGTACTTC
TRBJ1-5 once . TRBV15 CATSRDIGQPQHF TGTGCCACCAGCAGAGATATCGGTCAGCCCCAGCATTTT
TRBJ2-3 . . TRBV9 CASEPLGDTQYF TGTGCCAGCGAGCCTTTGGGGGATACGCAGTATTTT
TRBJ1-5 . . TRBV19 CASSITQSGSNQPQHF TGTGCCAGTAGTATAACGCAGTCCGGAAGCAATCAGCCCCAGCATTTT
TRBJ1-5 . . TRBV23-1 CASSRTRVYSNQPQHF TGCGCCAGCAGCCGAACCCGGGTTTATAGCAATCAGCCCCAGCATTTT
TRBJ2-3 once . TRBV24-1 CATSVGTDTQYF TGTGCCACCAGTGTTGGGACAGATACGCAGTATTTT
TRBJ2-7 . TRBD2 TRBV7-2 CASSSTSGLYEQYF TGTGCCAGCAGCTCCACTAGCGGGCTCTACGAGCAGTACTTC
TRBJ2-1 . . TRBV4-2 CASSPRKANNEQFF TGTGCCAGCAGCCCCAGAAAGGCAAACAATGAGCAGTTCTTC
TRBJ1-3 . . TRBV4-1 CASSQDSTRLGNTIYF TGCGCCAGCAGCCAAGATAGTACGCGACTTGGAAACACCATATATTTT
TRBJ1-2 . . TRBV4-1 CASSQPPSFYGYTF TGCGCCAGCAGCCAACCCCCTTCGTTCTATGGCTACACCTTC
TRBJ2-1 . TRBD2 TRBV4-3 CASSQEGTSGSHGGEQFF TGCGCCAGCAGCCAAGAAGGGACTAGCGGGAGCCACGGGGGTGAGCAGTTCTTC
TRBJ2-1 . . TRBV10-1 CASSEGPEQFF TGCGCCAGCAGTGAGGGGCCCGAGCAGTTCTTC
TRBJ1-2 . TRBD1 TRBV6-5 CASSQYWTGNYGYTF TGTGCCAGCAGTCAGTACTGGACAGGGAACTATGGCTACACCTTC
TRBJ2-7 . TRBD2 TRBV19 CASTRGSGSYEQYF TGTGCCAGTACCCGTGGGAGCGGGAGCTACGAGCAGTACTTC
TRBJ1-2 . . TRBV4-2 CASSQDRGFNYGYTF TGTGCCAGCAGCCAAGATAGGGGATTTAACTATGGCTACACCTTC
TRBJ1-1 . . TRBV14 CASSQEAFRGVEAFF TGTGCCAGCAGCCAAGAAGCCTTCAGGGGAGTTGAAGCTTTCTTT
TRBJ1-1 . . TRBV7-9 CASTPGWHSEAFF TGTGCCAGCACCCCCGGGTGGCATTCTGAAGCTTTCTTT
TRBJ1-2 . . TRBV28 CASSLGVGGYTF TGTGCCAGCAGTCTCGGGGTGGGCGGCTACACCTTC